This TCR beta chain was captured by sequencing in a study of cytomegalovirus exposure and HLA in healthy donors. Points on this clone: At one end, the junction sequence differs from germline, possibly due to a read error. The same CDR3 is also encoded by other DNA sequences in this sample.

The PCR ran on 60 Vbeta and 13 Jbeta primers. Method: immunoSEQ multiplex PCR; TCRdb's copy keeps in-frame clones and lacks some. Of roughly 150,000 clones in the sample, approximately 80% are singletons; the top ten hold approximately 14%. The source of this sequence is a woman between 40 and 55 years old in good health and CMV-seronegative. Material: PBMCs.

The CDR3 loop reads CASSQKVQETDTQYF. As DNA, the CDR3 is TGCGCCAGCAGCCAGAAAGTCCAGGAAACAGATACGCAATATTTT. This chain joins TRBV5-1 and TRBJ2-3; no clear D. Germline V gene sequence: CDR1 SGHRS, CDR2 YFSETQ. The length of the CDR3 is 15 residues.